This record concerns one TCR beta chain sequence. The CDR3 consists of 13 residues. Trimming took off 5 bases at V and 6 bases at J, with 11 bases between the two ends. The germline CDR1 and CDR2 sequences are SGHTA and FQGNSA. The data are from a study of cytomegalovirus exposure and HLA in healthy donors. 13 Jbeta primers and 60 Vbeta primers were used for the PCR. Libraries were prepared by immunoSEQ multiplex PCR; TCRdb keeps only in-frame clonotypes and omits some of them. The data hold 100,000 to 150,000 clones, with around 82% observed a single time. This sequence joins TRBV7-2 and TRBJ1-5; TRBD1 is a possible D gene (5 bases). This TCR derives from a man aged 30 to 39 in good health and CMV-seropositive. The sample comprised PBMCs. In nucleotides, the CDR3 is TGTGCCAGCAGCCCGGGGAGGGGTCAGCCCCAGCATTTT. It is translated as CASSPGRGQPQHF.